A selection of T cell receptor beta chains follows, all from one sample in a study of cytomegalovirus exposure and HLA in healthy donors. TCRdb's copy holds only in-frame clones and misses some; the assay was immunoSEQ multiplex PCR. The repertoire holds 90,000 or so clones, roughly 60% seen once, with under 6% in the top ten. Sequencing was carried out using PBMCs. The receptors originated from a boy aged 5-17 years in good health and CMV-seropositive. CDR3s include the opening cysteine and the closing phenylalanine or tryptophan. D genes are given only for firm matches. Size is stated for part of the rows, as once, few or many counts, or as a class when the clone is expanded.

j_call cdr3_length d_call clone_size v_call cdr3_nt cdr3_aa
TRBJ1-1 15 . . TRBV27 TGTGCCAGCAGTTTATTTAGCAGAGTGAACACTGAAGCTTTCTTT CASSLFSRVNTEAFF
TRBJ2-3 14 . . TRBV18 TGTGCCAGCTCACCGGGCAGGGATGGAGATACGCAGTATTTT CASSPGRDGDTQYF
TRBJ2-1 13 TRBD1 . TRBV14 TGTGCCAGCAGCCACGAACAGGGGAATGAGCAGTTCTTC CASSHEQGNEQFF
TRBJ2-7 15 . . TRBV28 TGTGCCACCATTGCACAGAGCTTAAAGAACTACGAGCAGTACTTC CATIAQSLKNYEQYF
TRBJ2-7 13 . . TRBV5-4 TGTGCCAGCAGCTTGGCCCAGGGCTACGAGCAGTACTTC CASSLAQGYEQYF
TRBJ1-5 14 . . TRBV4-1 TGCGCCAGCAGCCAAGAGGGAGGAAATCAGCCCCAGCATTTT CASSQEGGNQPQHF
TRBJ2-3 15 . . TRBV5-1 TGCGCCAGCAGCTTTAGAGGAAACCCCACAGATACGCAGTATTTT CASSFRGNPTDTQYF
TRBJ2-6 16 . . TRBV5-1 TGCGCCAGCAGCTTGGGCGGACAGACTGGGGCCAACGTCCTGACTTTC CASSLGGQTGANVLTF
TRBJ1-2 13 . . TRBV7-2 TGTGCCAGCAGCTCCTCAGGGTCTTATGGCTACCCCTTC CASSSSGSYGYPF
TRBJ2-2 15 . . TRBV19 TGTGCCAGTAACGAGCGGAGAGCGAACACCGGGGAGCTGTTTTTT CASNERRANTGELFF
TRBJ2-6 15 . once TRBV11-2 TGTGCCAGCAGCTTGGGGGGTGTTGGGGCCAACGTCCTGACTTTC CASSLGGVGANVLTF
TRBJ1-1 14 . . TRBV19 TGTGCCAGTAGTACAACAGGGAAAAACACTGAAGCTTTCTTT CASSTTGKNTEAFF
TRBJ1-5 14 TRBD1 . TRBV2 TGTGCCAGCGCTATGGACAGGGGGGGTCAGCCCCAGCATTTT CASAMDRGGQPQHF
TRBJ1-6 17 . . TRBV5-6 TGTGCCAGCAGCTTAGGGGGTTCCAGCTCCTATAATTCACCCCTCCACTTT CASSLGGSSSYNSPLHF
TRBJ1-5 15 TRBD1 few TRBV19 TGTGCCAGTAGTTTAACAGGGGGCGCCGGTCAGCCCCAGCATTTT CASSLTGGAGQPQHF
TRBJ1-1 15 TRBD1 . TRBV6-6 TGTGCCAGCAGGAGGACAGGAGGAAAAAACACTGAAGCTTTCTTT CASRRTGGKNTEAFF
TRBJ2-7 15 . . TRBV6-1 TGTGCCAGCAGCGCTCAGGGGTCACAAAACTACGAGCAGTACTTC CASSAQGSQNYEQYF
TRBJ1-2 13 . . TRBV9 TGTGCCAGCAGCGTGGAGGAGGTGGGAGGCTACACCTTC CASSVEEVGGYTF
TRBJ2-7 11 . . TRBV29-1 TGCAGCGTCACCGACGGGTACGAGCAGTACTTC CSVTDGYEQYF
TRBJ2-5 13 . . TRBV19 TGTGCCAGTAGCCTTCCGGGAGTAGAGACCCAGTACTTC CASSLPGVETQYF
TRBJ1-4 14 . once TRBV30 TGTGCCTGGAGAAGACTTCCTGCGGGAGAAAAACTGTTTTTT CAWRRLPAGEKLFF
TRBJ2-5 12 . . TRBV5-1 TGCGCCAGCAGCCCTCCAGGGGAGACCCAGTACTTC CASSPPGETQYF
TRBJ2-1 15 . . TRBV5-5 TGTGCCAGCAGCCTTGAGGGCCTCTCCTACAATGAGCAGTTCTTC CASSLEGLSYNEQFF
TRBJ2-7 15 TRBD1 few TRBV6-1 TGTGCCAGCAGTGTCCGGACAGGCTACTCCTACGAGCAGTACTTC CASSVRTGYSYEQYF
TRBJ2-6 17 . . TRBV11-2 TGTGCCAGCAGCTTAGGCAGGGGAGCCACTGGGGCCAACGTCCTGACTTTC CASSLGRGATGANVLTF
TRBJ2-7 14 TRBD1 . TRBV6-5 TGTGCCAGCAGTTGGGGCCAGGGGGCCTACGAGCAGTACTTC CASSWGQGAYEQYF
TRBJ2-5 12 TRBD1 . TRBV7-8 TGTGCCAGCAGCTTAGACAGGGGTCTTACGTACTTC CASSLDRGLTYF
TRBJ1-2 13 . . TRBV30 TGTGCCTGGAGTCGGACAGAAAACTATGGCTACACCTTC CAWSRTENYGYTF
TRBJ1-2 10 . . TRBV30 TGTGCCCTCAGGGAGGGAGAATACACCTTC CALREGEYTF
TRBJ2-3 14 TRBD1 . TRBV5-1 TGCGCCAGCAGCAAGGGGGCCATCGCAGATACGCAGTATTTT CASSKGAIADTQYF